Shown below are 10 T cell receptor beta chains from a single sample sequenced in a study of cytotoxic CD8 clonotypes in ibrutinib-treated CLL. Profiling relied on immunoSEQ multiplex PCR, and the TCRdb table lists in-frame clones only, not all of them. This table has 250,000 to 350,000 clones, 76% appearing once. Sample: PBMCs, taken at disease progression, from a patient treated with ibrutinib. Source of these receptors: a human donor with chronic lymphocytic leukemia.

Only one count was recorded for this clone. The chain uses TRBV6-4 and TRBJ2-3; D gene unclear. V dropped 4 bases and J dropped 0 bases, with 11 bases sitting between them. The V gene's germline CDR1 is MRHNA and CDR2 SNTAGT. The CDR3 sequence is 15 residues long. CDR3 protein: CASSVELSSTDTQYF. For the CDR3, the DNA is TGTGCCAGCAGTGTAGAACTCTCTAGCACAGATACGCAGTATTTT.

The chain links TRBV4-1 to TRBJ2-1; weak D call: TRBD1 (6 bases). This CDR3 spans 15 amino acids. Germline lookup yields CDR1 MGHRA and CDR2 YSYEKL. V was clipped by 2 bases and J by 9 bases, with 17 bases between them. The CDR3 nucleotides read TGCGCCAGCAGCCAACCCATCACAGGGTCGGGTGAGCAGTTCTTC. This sequence encodes CASSQPITGSGEQFF.

This chain joins TRBV7-9 and TRBJ2-1, with 8 bases fitting TRBD2. This CDR3 contains 15 residues. Germline CDR1 SEHNR, CDR2 FQNEAQ (reference sequence). V dropped 8 bases and J dropped 4; count of bases not matched to a gene: 10. The CDR3 region is CASDKSGSLYNEQFF. The CDR3 DNA reads TGTGCCAGCGACAAGAGCGGGAGCCTATACAATGAGCAGTTCTTC.

The chain couples TRBV7-2 to TRBJ2-7; a possible D gene is TRBD1 (5 bases). Germline V gene data show CDR1 as SGHTA and CDR2 as FQGNSA. CDR3 size: 13 residues. The ends were cut back, 5 bases at V and 7 bases at J, with 15 bases in the middle. CDR3 in DNA: TGTGCCAGCAGCCTAAGTGCTCCAGGGGAGCAGTACTTC. The encoded protein is CASSLSAPGEQYF.

The gene calls are TRBV7-9 and TRBJ2-3; D is perhaps TRBD2 (7 bases). The germline V gene has CDR1 SEHNR and CDR2 FQNEAQ (reference sequence). The V and J ends lost 8 bases and 0 bases respectively, with 18 bases between them. CDR3 length equals 16 residues. The CDR3 region is CASAVGAGESTDTQYF. The DNA for the CDR3 is TGTGCCAGCGCAGTGGGGGCGGGAGAAAGCACAGATACGCAGTATTTT.

The CDR3 DNA follows: TGTGCCAGCACCACTTCTGATGGGGACAGGGGCTATCACGAGCAGTACTTC. Translation: CASTTSDGDRGYHEQYF. The rearrangement links TRBV9 to TRBJ2-7; 10 bases are shared with TRBD1. This CDR3 contains 17 residues. CDR1 and CDR2 from the germline V gene are SGDLS and YYNGEE. The V gene end was trimmed by 6 bases and the J gene end by 5 bases; junction bases not matched to a gene: 17.

The chain couples TRBV9 to TRBJ2-3; D might be TRBD2 (6 bases). Trimming took off 0 bases at V and 7 bases at J, with 24 bases between the two ends. The CDR3 has 18 amino acids. CDR1 and CDR2 (germline): SGDLS, YYNGEE. The CDR3 DNA follows: TGTGCCAGCAGCGTAGAGGGCGGGGCGGGCTCCGACACTTATACGCAGTATTTT. Its protein product is CASSVEGGAGSDTYTQYF.

The rearrangement uses TRBV5-1 and TRBJ2-1; no firm D call. In germline, CDR1 is SGHRS, CDR2 YFSETQ. Trimming took 0 bases from V and 4 from J, leaving 11 bases between them. This CDR3 has 15 amino acids. The CDR3 DNA reads TGCGCCAGCAGCTTGGAACGGATCGAATACAATGAGCAGTTCTTC. Translated, it gives CASSLERIEYNEQFF.

As DNA, the CDR3 is TGTGCCAGCACCTGGACAGGTAATCAGCCCCAGCATTTT. Translating gives CASTWTGNQPQHF. The chain uses TRBV6-1 and TRBJ1-5; TRBD1 matches 7 bases. The length of the CDR3 is 13 residues. Germline CDR1 and CDR2: MNHNS and SASEGT. The J segment lost 4 bases and the V segment lost 7 bases, leaving 4 bases of the junction unmatched.

In its sample, this clone was seen a few times. The chain is built from TRBV4-1 and TRBJ2-5; D ambiguous. Germline CDR1 MGHRA, CDR2 YSYEKL. This CDR3 comprises 13 residues. Trimming took 2 bases from V and 4 from J, leaving 8 bases between them. CDR3 amino acids: CASSQYVSETQYF. The CDR3 bases are TGCGCCAGCAGCCAATATGTGTCAGAGACCCAGTACTTC.